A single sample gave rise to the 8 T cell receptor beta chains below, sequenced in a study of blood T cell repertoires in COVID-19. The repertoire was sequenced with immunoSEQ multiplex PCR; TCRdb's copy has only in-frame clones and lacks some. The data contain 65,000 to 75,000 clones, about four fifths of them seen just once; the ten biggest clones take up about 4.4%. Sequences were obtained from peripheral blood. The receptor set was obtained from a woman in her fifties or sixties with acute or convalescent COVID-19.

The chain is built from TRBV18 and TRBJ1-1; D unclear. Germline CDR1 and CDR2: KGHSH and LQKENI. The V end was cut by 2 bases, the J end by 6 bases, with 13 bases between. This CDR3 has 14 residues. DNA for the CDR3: TGTGCCAGCTCACCATCAGAATCGGGTGCTGAAGCTTTCTTT. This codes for CASSPSESGAEAFF.

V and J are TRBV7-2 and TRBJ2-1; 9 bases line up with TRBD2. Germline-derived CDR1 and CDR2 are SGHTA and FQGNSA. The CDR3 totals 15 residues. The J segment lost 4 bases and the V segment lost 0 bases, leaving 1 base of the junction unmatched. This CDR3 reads CASSLAAGGYNEQFF. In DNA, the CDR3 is TGTGCCAGCAGCTTAGCAGCGGGGGGATACAATGAGCAGTTCTTC.

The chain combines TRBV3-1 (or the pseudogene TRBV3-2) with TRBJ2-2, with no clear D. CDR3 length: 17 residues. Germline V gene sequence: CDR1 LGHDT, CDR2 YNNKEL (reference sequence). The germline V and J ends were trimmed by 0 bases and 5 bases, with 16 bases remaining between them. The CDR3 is CASSQDSIGVGTGELFF. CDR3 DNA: TGTGCCAGCAGCCAAGATAGTATAGGAGTCGGGACCGGGGAGCTGTTTTTT.

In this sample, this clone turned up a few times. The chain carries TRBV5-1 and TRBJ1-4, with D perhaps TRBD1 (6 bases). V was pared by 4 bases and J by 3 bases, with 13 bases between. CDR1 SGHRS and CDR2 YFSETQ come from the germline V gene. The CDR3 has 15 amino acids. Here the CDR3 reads CASSQTGESNEKLFF. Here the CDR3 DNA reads TGCGCCAGCAGCCAGACAGGAGAGTCTAATGAAAAACTGTTTTTT.

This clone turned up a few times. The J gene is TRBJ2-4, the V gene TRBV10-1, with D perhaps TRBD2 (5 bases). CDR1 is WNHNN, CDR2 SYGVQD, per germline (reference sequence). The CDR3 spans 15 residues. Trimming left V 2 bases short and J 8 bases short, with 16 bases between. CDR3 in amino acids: CASSEDIGSGHIQYF. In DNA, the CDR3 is TGCGCCAGCAGTGAGGATATAGGGAGTGGACACATTCAGTACTTC.

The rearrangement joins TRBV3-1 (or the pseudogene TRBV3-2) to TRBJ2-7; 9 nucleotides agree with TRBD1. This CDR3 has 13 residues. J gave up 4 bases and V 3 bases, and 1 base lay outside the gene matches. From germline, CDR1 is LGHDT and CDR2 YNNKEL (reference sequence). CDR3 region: CASSHGTGYEQYF. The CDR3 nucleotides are TGTGCCAGCAGCCACGGGACAGGGTACGAGCAGTACTTC.

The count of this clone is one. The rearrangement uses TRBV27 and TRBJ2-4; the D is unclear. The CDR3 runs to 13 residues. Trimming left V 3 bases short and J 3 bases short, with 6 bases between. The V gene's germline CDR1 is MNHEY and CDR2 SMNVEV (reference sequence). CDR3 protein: CASSFSGKNIQYF. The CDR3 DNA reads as TGTGCCAGCAGTTTTAGTGGCAAAAACATTCAGTACTTC.

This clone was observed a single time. Written as DNA, the CDR3 is TGTGCCAGCAGCGTAGATTCGTTTACGCAGTATTTT. It specifies CASSVDSFTQYF. V is TRBV9 and J is TRBJ2-3; D is unclear. CDR1 is SGDLS and CDR2 is YYNGEE in the germline V gene. V dropped 0 bases and J dropped 8 bases, with 7 bases sitting between them. The CDR3 has 12 residues.